This T cell receptor (beta chain) emerged from a study of blood T cell repertoires in COVID-19. As for the study in general: Sample material is recorded as cDNA or gDNA derived from T cells, B-cell-depleted T cells, or PBMCs.

The authors' processing: Amplification of reference gene primers was used by the study to estimate nucleated cell counts. The table came from immunoSEQ multiplex PCR; TCRdb's copy has only in-frame clones and leaves some out. V, J and clone size derive from that table, while D and trimming were established from the DNA sequence. Of 55,000 to 75,000 clones in the sample, roughly 81% were seen once. The TCR was taken from a human donor in a cohort sampled during active COVID-19. Specimen: peripheral blood.

The CDR3 nucleotides read TGTGCCACCAGCAAGTACAGGGAAGGCAATCAGCCCCAGCATTTT. This translates into CATSKYREGNQPQHF. The chain links TRBV15 to TRBJ1-5; the D gene is possibly TRBD1 (6 bases). The germline V and J ends were trimmed by 4 bases and 2 bases, with 12 bases remaining between them. Germline lookup yields CDR1 LNHNV and CDR2 YYDKDF (reference sequence). The CDR3 has 15 amino acids.